Below, 17 T cell receptor beta chains from the same sample are listed, as sequenced in a study of T cells after yellow fever vaccination. TCRdb passed the 5' RACE reads through MiXCR, listing each CDR3 protein once. In the table there are 400,000 or so distinct CDR3 sequences, 6.2% of which are singletons. The input for sequencing was PBMCs, taken 5 days after the yellow fever booster vaccination. The receptors were sampled from a young man who received the YFV17D yellow fever vaccine.

This clonotype was detected ten times or more. The V gene is TRBV6-2 or TRBV6-3, the J gene TRBJ2-3, with 7 positions matching TRBD1. V was pared by 4 bases and J by 4 bases, with 14 bases of the junction left unmatched. Germline-derived CDR1 and CDR2 are MNHEY and SVGEGT. The CDR3 sequence is 17 residues long. The CDR3 reads CASSSTPPGTASDTQYF. The CDR3 nucleotides are TGTGCCAGCAGTTCTACCCCACCGGGGACAGCATCAGATACGCAGTATTTT.

This chain links TRBV2 with TRBJ2-7, with D maybe TRBD2 (5 bases). Germline V lookup: CDR1 SNHLY, CDR2 FYNNEI. The CDR3 is 14 amino acids. Deletions cut 5 bases from V and 0 bases from J, with 11 bases between. Here the CDR3 reads CASSNTRHSYEQYF. Here the CDR3 DNA reads TGTGCCAGCAGTAATACTAGACACTCCTACGAGCAGTACTTC.

This clonotype was observed many times. This sequence joins TRBV28 and TRBJ2-2; D is undetermined. Trimming stripped 5 bases from V and 4 bases from J, with 8 bases between. CDR3 length: 13 amino acids. CDR1 is MDHEN, CDR2 SYDVKM, per germline. CDR3 in DNA: TGTGCCAGCAGTCCGGCCGTCACCGGGGAGCTGTTTTTT. Translation gives CASSPAVTGELFF.

In its sample, this clonotype was seen a few times. The chain links TRBV19 to TRBJ2-7; 10 bases fit TRBD1. With 3 bases clipped from V and 5 bases from J, the junction kept 1 base outside the gene matches. This CDR3 is 13 amino acids long. Germline V lookup: CDR1 LNHDA, CDR2 SQIVND (reference sequence). The CDR3 loop is CASSIGQGDEQYF. The CDR3 DNA reads as TGTGCCAGTAGTATCGGACAGGGGGACGAGCAGTACTTC.

This clonotype was observed at least ten times. The genes are TRBV4-1 and TRBJ2-7; D is undetermined. CDR3 length: 16 residues. The V end lost 0 bases, the J end lost 4 bases, and 16 bases lay between the germline ends. The germline V gene encodes CDR1 MGHRA and CDR2 YSYEKL. The CDR3 region has the DNA TGCGCCAGCAGCCAAGAAAAAGGGAAAGATCGTTACGAGCAGTACTTC. This translates into CASSQEKGKDRYEQYF.

This sequence joins TRBV20-1 and TRBJ2-2; D not certain. The germline V gene encodes CDR1 DFQATT and CDR2 SNEGSKA (reference sequence). Trimming pared 4 bases from V and 5 bases from J, leaving 5 bases between. CDR3 size: 11 residues. The CDR3 sequence is CSATTTGELFF. Written as DNA, the CDR3 is TGCAGTGCTACCACAACCGGGGAGCTGTTTTTT.

This clonotype appeared many times. V and J are TRBV10-2 and TRBJ2-5; the D gene could be TRBD1 or TRBD2 (5 bases each). Germline V gene lookup returns CDR1 WSHSY and CDR2 SAAADI. The CDR3 length is 15 residues. V lost 5 bases and J lost 4, with 17 bases in between. DNA of the CDR3: TGCGCCAGCAGTTCCCGGGACGGACAACGAGAGACCCAGTACTTC. Translation: CASSSRDGQRETQYF.

J is TRBJ2-2 and V is TRBV20-1; no clear D gene. From germline, CDR1 is DFQATT and CDR2 SNEGSKA (reference sequence). V dropped 7 bases and J dropped 0 bases, with 15 bases sitting between them. The CDR3 totals 15 residues. This chain's CDR3 is CSGTNLLANTGELFF. In DNA, the CDR3 is TGCAGTGGAACAAATCTGCTAGCGAACACCGGGGAGCTGTTTTTT.

This rearrangement joins TRBV9 to TRBJ2-6; 10 nucleotides line up with TRBD2. Germline-derived CDR1 and CDR2 are SGDLS and YYNGEE. Germline trimming cut 3 bases from V and 0 bases from J; bases unmatched to any gene: 3. The length of the CDR3 is 17 residues. The CDR3 region has the DNA TGTGCCAGCAGCGCGAGCGGGAGGGCCTCTGGGGCCAACGTCCTGACTTTC. Translated: CASSASGRASGANVLTF.

The table lists this clonotype with many counts. The V call is TRBV10-3, the J call TRBJ2-7; the D gene is possibly TRBD1 (6 bases). Germline V gene sequence: CDR1 ENHRY, CDR2 SYGVKD. This CDR3 spans 13 amino acids. Trimming cost V 3 bases and J 7 bases, with 13 bases left between them. The CDR3 bases are TGTGCCATCAGTGATAGCTACCAGGGGGAGCAGTACTTC. Its translation is CAISDSYQGEQYF.

This clonotype appeared many times. The J gene is TRBJ2-1, the V gene TRBV7-9, with D hard to call. Trimming pared 5 bases from V and 8 bases from J, leaving 10 bases between. Germline lookup yields CDR1 SEHNR and CDR2 FQNEAQ (reference sequence). The CDR3 length is 12 residues. The CDR3 DNA reads TGTGCCAGCAGCCCCTTCGGCTATGAGCAGTTCTTC. It specifies CASSPFGYEQFF.

Here the CDR3 DNA reads TGTGCCAGCAGCGTAGATCAGGGGGCGAACACTGAAGCTTTCTTT. It codes for CASSVDQGANTEAFF. The chain uses TRBV9 and TRBJ1-1; TRBD1 aligns across 8 bases. Looked up from germline, CDR1 is SGDLS and CDR2 is YYNGEE. The CDR3 extends over 15 amino acids. The ends lost 0 bases at V and 1 base at J; junction bases unmatched: 2.

A few counts support this clonotype. The V gene is TRBV7-9, the J gene TRBJ2-4, with a weak D call TRBD2 (5 bases). Trimming cost V 8 bases and J 1 base, with 9 bases left between them. The CDR3 is made up of 13 amino acids. The germline V gene has CDR1 SEHNR and CDR2 FQNEAQ (reference sequence). CDR3 nucleotides: TGTGCCAGCGTGCCGGGGGCCAAAAACATTCAGTACTTC. Its translation is CASVPGAKNIQYF. Together with reference TRBV7-9 and TRBJ2-4, the CDR3 gives the full variable domain: DTGVSQNPRHKITKRGQNVTFRCDPISEHNRLYWYRQTLGQGPEFLTYFQNEAQLEKSRLLSDRFSAERPKGSFSTLEIQRTEQGDSAMYLCASVPGAKNIQYFGAGTRLSVL.

This clonotype was seen ten or more times. V is TRBV5-8 and J is TRBJ2-5; TRBD2 might be the D (5 bases). Germline CDR1 SGHTS, CDR2 YDEGEE. The CDR3 has 14 amino acids. Trimming pared 5 bases from V and 2 bases from J, leaving 13 bases between. CDR3 DNA: TGTGCCAGCAGATGGGAAAGGACTCAAGAGACCCAGTACTTC. Translation: CASRWERTQETQYF.

This clonotype was observed at least ten times. The rearrangement uses TRBV28 and TRBJ2-1, with 9 bases matching TRBD2. CDR1 is MDHEN and CDR2 is SYDVKM in the germline V gene. With 5 bases clipped from V and 12 bases from J, the junction kept 8 bases outside the gene matches. The CDR3 length is 13 residues. The CDR3 loop reads CASSLGLARVQFF. CDR3 nucleotides: TGTGCCAGCAGTCTCGGACTAGCGCGCGTGCAGTTCTTC. The entire variable domain, with the rest obtained from reference TRBV28 and TRBJ2-1, is as follows: DVKVTQSSRYLVKRTGEKVFLECVQDMDHENMFWYRQDPGLGLRLIYFSYDVKMKEKGDIPEGYSVSREKKERFSLILESASTNQTSMYLCASSLGLARVQFFGPGTRLTVL.

This clonotype was recorded many times. The chain links TRBV6-1 to TRBJ2-7; possibly TRBD1 or TRBD2 for D (5 bases each). The V gene lost 5 bases and the J gene lost 1 base, with 12 bases spanning the gap. Germline V lookup: CDR1 MNHNS, CDR2 SASEGT. The CDR3 spans 14 residues. CDR3 sequence reads: CASSPVGRSYEQYF. The CDR3, as DNA: TGTGCCAGCAGTCCGGTGGGACGGTCCTACGAGCAGTACTTC.

This clonotype came up a few times. V is TRBV5-1 and J is TRBJ1-2; TRBD1 matches 8 bases. V was pared by 0 bases and J by 4 bases, with 2 bases of the junction left unmatched. The CDR3 loop spans 14 amino acids. The V gene's germline CDR1 is SGHRS and CDR2 YFSETQ. For the CDR3, the DNA is TGCGCCAGCAGCTTGGAGCAGGGGGCCTATGGCTACACCTTC. It is translated as CASSLEQGAYGYTF.